This T cell receptor beta chain was captured in a study of shared clonotypes between healthy human individuals. Whole-study findings and limits: Investigators collected only blood, and repertoires in tissues likely differ.

Assay used: immunoSEQ multiplex PCR; TCRdb lists only in-frame clones, some missing. The sample shows over 300,000 clones, 87% of them seen only once. With 1 base removed from V and 8 bases from J, the gap between germline ends came to 10 bases. CDR3 length: 13 amino acids. As to this clone: Its antigen is not identified.

This TCR was recovered from a young man in good health. Sequenced sample: memory CD8+ T cells sorted from blood. Subset of the sample: CD45RO+ cells pooled with CCR7-negative TemRA cells. V gene TRBV5-3 combines with J gene TRBJ2-1; the D gene could be TRBD1 or TRBD2 (5 bases each). TRBV5-3 is an ORF; its function is uncertain. The DNA of the CDR3 is TGTGCCAGAAGCTTGAAAAGGGACGATGAGCAGTTCTTC. Its protein is CARSLKRDDEQFF.